The 32 T cell receptor beta chains listed next were all sequenced from one sample in a study of blood T cell repertoires in COVID-19. Data came from immunoSEQ multiplex PCR; TCRdb stores just in-frame clones and leaves some out. The table records 190,000 or so clones, around 94% of them present only once. The sequencing sample was made of peripheral blood. The source of these receptors is a man in his thirties or forties with COVID-19, enrolled during active disease.

This CDR3 is CASRAGWQQPQHF. CDR3 DNA sequence: TGTGCCAGCAGAGCAGGGTGGCAGCAGCCCCAGCATTTT. V usage is TRBV12-3 or TRBV12-4 and J usage is TRBJ1-5, with D maybe TRBD1 (5 bases). This CDR3 has 13 amino acids. V lost 6 bases and J 7 bases, leaving 13 bases between the germline ends.

The chain combines TRBV4-1 with TRBJ2-2; unclear D gene. This CDR3 is 15 amino acids long. Germline values: CDR1 MGHRA, CDR2 YSYEKL. V lost 0 bases, J lost 4 bases, and 9 bases lay in between. CDR3 DNA: TGCGCCAGCAGCCAAGACTCACAGATCACCGGGGAGCTGTTTTTT. Protein: CASSQDSQITGELFF.

The chain recombines TRBV7-9 with TRBJ1-1; D gene uncertain. Germline V lookup: CDR1 SEHNR, CDR2 FQNEAQ (reference sequence). Deletions cut 3 bases from V and 5 bases from J, with 13 bases between. The CDR3 is 14 amino acids. DNA of the CDR3: TGTGCCAGCAGCTTCATAAACTTGAGGACTGAAGCTTTCTTT. Protein sequence: CASSFINLRTEAFF.

The chain couples TRBV7-3 to TRBJ1-1; 9 bases fit TRBD1. This CDR3 comprises 13 residues. In germline, CDR1 is SGHTA, CDR2 FQGTGA. Trimming removed 4 bases from V and 9 bases from J; junction bases left unmatched: 6. Here the CDR3 reads CASSSAGQGKAFF. The CDR3 DNA follows: TGTGCCAGCAGCTCCGCGGGACAGGGCAAAGCTTTCTTT.

The V and J genes are TRBV19 and TRBJ2-4; 9 bases agree with TRBD1. Germline V gene data show CDR1 as LNHDA and CDR2 as SQIVND (reference sequence). CDR3 length: 16 residues. V lost 6 bases, J lost 3 bases, and 9 bases stayed unmatched. CDR3 coding DNA: TGTGCCAGTAGCCTGCGGACAGGGGTTGACAAAAACATTCAGTACTTC. Its protein product is CASSLRTGVDKNIQYF.

The chain uses TRBV6-1 and TRBJ1-3; the D is unclear. V lost 2 bases and J 2 bases, leaving 10 bases between the germline ends. CDR3 length: 15 residues. Germline loops: CDR1 MNHNS, CDR2 SASEGT. The CDR3 is CASSERGSAGNTIYF. In DNA form, the CDR3 reads TGTGCCAGCAGTGAACGTGGCAGCGCTGGAAACACCATATATTTT.

This chain joins TRBV27 and TRBJ2-1; 11 nucleotides match TRBD2. V shed 5 bases and J 9 bases; nucleotides not matched to a gene: 9. This CDR3 spans 15 amino acids. Germline CDR1 is MNHEY and CDR2 is SMNVEV (reference sequence). The chain's CDR3 is CASSRLAGMAGEQFF. DNA of the CDR3: TGTGCCAGCAGTAGACTAGCGGGGATGGCGGGTGAGCAGTTCTTC.

The chain carries TRBV12-5 and TRBJ1-2; tentatively, D is TRBD1 (6 bases). CDR1 and CDR2 from the germline V gene are LGHNT and FRNRAP. The CDR3 is 14 amino acids. V lost 3 bases and J 2 bases, leaving 10 bases between the germline ends. CDR3 residues: CASGLEGGNYGYTF. DNA of the CDR3: TGTGCTAGTGGTTTAGAGGGGGGGAACTATGGCTACACCTTC.

The gene calls are TRBV9 and TRBJ1-2; TRBD1 aligns across 8 bases. J was trimmed by 5 bases and V by 3 bases; bases with no gene match: 6. Germline V CDR1 and CDR2: SGDLS, YYNGEE. The CDR3 loop spans 14 amino acids. CDR3: CASSGDRGIYGYTF. CDR3 coding DNA: TGTGCCAGCAGCGGAGACAGGGGAATTTATGGCTACACCTTC.

V gene TRBV12-5 combines with J gene TRBJ2-4; 7 bases agree with TRBD1. The CDR3 runs 16 residues. The V and J ends lost 0 bases and 8 bases, in that order; junction bases with no gene match: 10. Germline V gene lookup returns CDR1 LGHNT and CDR2 FRNRAP. CDR3 amino acids: CASGLVSDRDRHIQYF. Here the CDR3 DNA reads TGTGCTAGTGGTTTGGTATCAGACCGGGACAGACACATTCAGTACTTC.

CDR3 DNA sequence: TGTGCCAGCTCACCCTGGGACAGGCAAGAGACCCAGTACTTC. Its translation is CASSPWDRQETQYF. V is TRBV18 and J is TRBJ2-5; 8 positions match TRBD1. The CDR3 consists of 14 residues. In germline, CDR1 is KGHSH, CDR2 LQKENI. The V gene end was trimmed by 3 bases and the J gene end by 2 bases; junction bases not matched to a gene: 2.

CDR3 nucleotide sequence: TGTGCCAGTACGACAGGGGGAAGGACTGAAGCTTTCTTT. This codes for CASTTGGRTEAFF. The chain carries TRBV19 and TRBJ1-1; 9 bases match TRBD1. J was trimmed by 5 bases and V by 7 bases; bases with no gene match: 5. This CDR3 has 13 amino acids. The germline V gene has CDR1 LNHDA and CDR2 SQIVND (reference sequence).

This sequence joins TRBV2 and TRBJ1-2; D remains ambiguous. Trimming cost V 5 bases and J 0 bases, with 10 bases left between them. The CDR3 totals 14 residues. The germline gives CDR1 SNHLY, CDR2 FYNNEI. Written as DNA, the CDR3 is TGTGCCAGCAGTCTATATCGGGCTAACTATGGCTACACCTTC. This encodes CASSLYRANYGYTF.

The chain has TRBV19 and TRBJ1-4, with no clear D. CDR1 LNHDA and CDR2 SQIVND come from the germline V gene (reference sequence). Trimming stripped 7 bases from V and 8 bases from J, with 17 bases between. The CDR3 is 14 amino acids. The CDR3 bases are TGTGCCAGTACACCGTGGGGAGTTGGAGAAAAACTGTTTTTT. Its protein is CASTPWGVGEKLFF.

The rearrangement links TRBV25-1 to TRBJ1-1, with D perhaps TRBD1 (5 bases). The V and J ends lost 0 bases and 0 bases respectively, with 14 bases between them. This CDR3 comprises 17 residues. Germline loops: CDR1 MGHDK, CDR2 SYGVNS. CDR3 sequence (DNA): TGTGCCAGCAGTGAATATGGCAGGGCGGGGGTGAACACTGAAGCTTTCTTT. Residues: CASSEYGRAGVNTEAFF.

This clone was found once. The rearrangement links TRBV6-5 to TRBJ1-1, with D possibly being TRBD1 (5 bases). Trimming took 7 bases from V and 7 from J, leaving 13 bases between them. The CDR3 runs to 12 residues. The germline V gene encodes CDR1 MNHEY and CDR2 SVGAGI. Written as DNA, the CDR3 is TGTGCCAGCAATGGGGGGGACTTTGAAGCTTTCTTT. Protein: CASNGGDFEAFF.

This sequence joins TRBV10-2 and TRBJ2-7; 12 nucleotides align to TRBD1. Germline values: CDR1 WSHSY, CDR2 SAAADI. The CDR3 consists of 12 residues. Trimming cost V 11 bases and J 5 bases; bases outside gene matches: 4. CDR3 in amino acids: CAGGQGADEQYF. CDR3 nucleotides: TGCGCCGGGGGACAGGGGGCCGACGAGCAGTACTTC.

V usage is TRBV3-1 (or the pseudogene TRBV3-2) and J usage is TRBJ2-7, with 7 bases matching TRBD2. The CDR3 is made up of 16 amino acids. Germline loops: CDR1 LGHDT, CDR2 YNNKEL (reference sequence). With V trimmed by 0 bases and J by 0 bases, 5 bases remained unmatched. The CDR3 nucleotides are TGTGCCAGCAGCCAAGAGTCTAGCGGCAGCTCCTACGAGCAGTACTTC. It codes for CASSQESSGSSYEQYF.

V and J are TRBV6-5 and TRBJ1-2, with 7 bases fitting TRBD1. The CDR3 totals 15 residues. Germline V gene sequence: CDR1 MNHEY, CDR2 SVGAGI. With 5 bases clipped from V and 4 bases from J, the junction kept 10 bases outside the gene matches. The CDR3 sequence is CASSRYVQGRYGYTF. The CDR3 bases are TGTGCCAGCAGTCGCTACGTACAGGGGCGCTATGGCTACACCTTC.

This rearrangement joins TRBV5-6 to TRBJ1-5, with 7 positions matching TRBD1. V shed 1 base, J shed 4 bases, and the junction held 8 bases outside the gene matches. CDR1 is SGHDT, CDR2 YYEEEE, per germline. The CDR3 covers 16 residues. This CDR3 is CASSLRGGPWNQPQHF. DNA for the CDR3: TGTGCCAGCAGCTTGCGAGGGGGCCCTTGGAATCAGCCCCAGCATTTT.

The CDR3 sequence is CASSFRQGATNEKLFF. The CDR3 DNA is TGCGCCAGCAGCTTTCGACAGGGCGCAACTAATGAAAAACTGTTTTTT. The chain joins TRBV5-1 to TRBJ1-4; TRBD1 matches 7 bases. Trimming took 2 bases from V and 0 from J; bases not matched to a gene: 4. This CDR3 is built from 16 residues. Germline assignment: CDR1 SGHRS and CDR2 YFSETQ.

The rearrangement joins TRBV5-4 to TRBJ2-7, with D tentatively TRBD2 (6 bases). The CDR3 loop spans 14 amino acids. V lost 9 bases and J lost 4, with 20 bases in between. CDR1 is SGHNT and CDR2 is YYREEE in the germline V gene (reference sequence). This CDR3 is CATSPGGTGYEQYF. The CDR3, as DNA: TGTGCCACCTCTCCAGGCGGGACTGGGTACGAGCAGTACTTC.

V usage is TRBV19 and J usage is TRBJ1-1, with TRBD1 matching over 8 bases. The CDR3 totals 15 residues. From germline, CDR1 is LNHDA and CDR2 SQIVND (reference sequence). V shed 8 bases and J 6 bases; nucleotides not matched to a gene: 14. The CDR3 DNA is TGTGCCAGTTACCGGACAGGGTCATATAGATCTGAAGCTTTCTTT. Its protein is CASYRTGSYRSEAFF. Complete variable domain (other parts from reference TRBV19 and TRBJ1-1): DGGITQSPKYLFRKEGQNVTLSCEQNLNHDAMYWYRQDPGQGLRLIYYSQIVNDFQKGDIAEGYSVSREKKESFPLTVTSAQKNPTAFYLCASYRTGSYRSEAFFGQGTRLTVV.

This clone appeared a single time. V and J are TRBV6-5 and TRBJ2-1; 13 bases agree with TRBD2. Germline trimming cut 6 bases from V and 7 bases from J; bases unmatched to any gene: 3. CDR3 length: 14 residues. CDR1 and CDR2 (germline): MNHEY, SVGAGI. CDR3 loop: CASRPGLAGNEQFF. In nucleotides, the CDR3 is TGTGCCAGCAGACCGGGACTAGCGGGGAATGAGCAGTTCTTC.

In nucleotides, the CDR3 is TGTGCCAGCAGTTACGGGGGGGTAGGCTACACCTTC. Amino acid sequence: CASSYGGVGYTF. The chain couples TRBV6-8 to TRBJ1-2, with D maybe TRBD1 (5 bases). CDR1 is MNHGY, CDR2 SAAAGT, per germline. The CDR3 contains 12 residues. Trimming stripped 2 bases from V and 8 bases from J, with 9 bases between.

This clone was seen a few times. The chain recombines TRBV11-3 with TRBJ2-1; 8 bases line up with TRBD1. The CDR3 contains 16 residues. V was pared by 1 base and J by 7 bases, with 9 bases of the junction left unmatched. Germline loops: CDR1 SGHNT, CDR2 YENEEA. For the CDR3, the DNA is TGTGCCAGCAGCTTAGGGACAGGGTTACAACGGAATGAGCAGTTCTTC. Protein: CASSLGTGLQRNEQFF.

The V call is TRBV9, the J call TRBJ2-2; TRBD1 agrees at 7 bases. CDR1 is SGDLS and CDR2 is YYNGEE in the germline V gene. This CDR3 comprises 16 residues. The V segment lost 4 bases and the J segment 0 bases; nucleotides outside the gene matches: 6. CDR3 amino acids: CASSLSGTANTGELFF. CDR3 nucleotide sequence: TGTGCCAGCAGCCTATCCGGGACAGCGAACACCGGGGAGCTGTTTTTT. The complete variable domain, with remaining parts taken from reference TRBV9 and TRBJ2-2, reads DSGVTQTPKHLITATGQRVTLRCSPRSGDLSVYWYQQSLDQGLQFLIQYYNGEERAKGNILERFSAQQFPDLHSELNLSSLELGDSALYFCASSLSGTANTGELFFGEGSRLTVL.

The V and J genes are TRBV9 and TRBJ2-1; 7 bases are shared with TRBD2. This CDR3 has 15 amino acids. V gave up 0 bases and J gave up 3 bases; unmatched junction bases: 3. Germline V gives CDR1 SGDLS, CDR2 YYNGEE. Here the CDR3 DNA reads TGTGCCAGCAGCGTAGGCGGGGGAGACTACAATGAGCAGTTCTTC. Its translation: CASSVGGGDYNEQFF.

The J gene is TRBJ2-1, the V gene TRBV6-5; TRBD2 aligns across 10 bases. The junction had 9 bases not matched to a gene; V was cut back by 4 bases and J by 9 bases. There are 15 residues in the CDR3. Germline V gene sequence: CDR1 MNHEY, CDR2 SVGAGI. CDR3 sequence reads: CASSWSTSGEGEQFF. The CDR3 DNA is TGTGCCAGCAGTTGGTCTACTAGCGGGGAGGGTGAGCAGTTCTTC.

V and J are TRBV5-1 and TRBJ2-1; D call uncertain. The CDR3 is 15 residues long. The germline V and J ends were trimmed by 4 bases and 0 bases, with 11 bases remaining between them. CDR1 SGHRS and CDR2 YFSETQ come from the germline V gene. CDR3 DNA: TGCGCCAGCAGCCCGAGTTGGAGCTCCTACAATGAGCAGTTCTTC. Translated: CASSPSWSSYNEQFF.

The gene calls are TRBV19 and TRBJ2-5; 12 bases match TRBD2. Per the germline V gene, CDR1 is LNHDA and CDR2 is SQIVND (reference sequence). The CDR3 loop spans 18 amino acids. The ends lost 4 bases at V and 7 bases at J; junction bases unmatched: 16. The CDR3 is CASSTTSGGIWPRGTQYF. The DNA for the CDR3 is TGTGCCAGTAGTACCACTAGCGGGGGGATTTGGCCACGGGGGACCCAGTACTTC. Full variable domain (rest looked up from reference TRBV19 and TRBJ2-5): DGGITQSPKYLFRKEGQNVTLSCEQNLNHDAMYWYRQDPGQGLRLIYYSQIVNDFQKGDIAEGYSVSREKKESFPLTVTSAQKNPTAFYLCASSTTSGGIWPRGTQYFGPGTRLLVL.

V usage is TRBV9 and J usage is TRBJ1-6, with 7 bases that match TRBD1. CDR1 and CDR2 (germline): SGDLS, YYNGEE. J lost 13 bases, V lost 0 bases, and 7 bases had no gene match. CDR3 length: 14 residues. The CDR3 sequence is CASSVEKNRGPLHF. The DNA for the CDR3 is TGTGCCAGCAGCGTAGAGAAAAACAGGGGCCCCCTCCACTTT.